What follows are 22 T cell receptor beta chains derived from one specimen sequenced in a study of post-analysis software for immune sequencing data. TCR beta cDNA libraries had unique molecular identifiers. TCRdb fed the PCR reads into MiXCR, producing one record per CDR3 protein. The data contain 650,000 to 850,000 distinct CDR3 sequences, approximately 50% of them singletons. The study, taken as a whole, reports: Five or six TRBV segments, TRBV5-6, TRBV5-1 and TRBV20-1 among them, were found more frequent in patients than controls.

These receptors lack a known antigen. Input material: blood. All receptors come from a girl under 18 with multiple sclerosis.

V gene TRBV5-1 combines with J gene TRBJ1-5, with 9 bases identical to TRBD1. This CDR3 region has 16 residues. Germline V gene lookup returns CDR1 SGHRS and CDR2 YFSETQ. The V segment lost 2 bases and the J segment 6 bases; nucleotides outside the gene matches: 9. DNA of the CDR3: TGCGCCAGCAGCTTATCAGGACAGGGGCAGGGTCAGCCCCAGCATTTT. Residues: CASSLSGQGQGQPQHF.

This clonotype has at least ten counts. The V call is TRBV18, the J call TRBJ2-1, with 9 bases lining up with TRBD2. The germline V gene has CDR1 KGHSH and CDR2 LQKENI. Germline trimming cut 6 bases from V and 8 bases from J; bases unmatched to any gene: 8. This CDR3 comprises 14 residues. The CDR3 loop reads CASSLGLASHEQFF. CDR3 nucleotides: TGTGCCAGCTCGTTGGGACTAGCCTCCCATGAGCAGTTCTTC.

This clonotype was observed a handful of times. The rearrangement links TRBV3-1 to TRBJ1-2; no firm D call. The V gene's germline CDR1 is LGHDT and CDR2 YNNKEL (reference sequence). This CDR3 contains 14 residues. Trimming pared 1 base from V and 7 bases from J, leaving 13 bases between. CDR3 bases: TGTGCCAGCAGCCAAGTTACCGGGATTGGTGGCTACACCTTC. Encoded protein: CASSQVTGIGGYTF.

V usage is TRBV9 and J usage is TRBJ2-7; 7 bases fit TRBD1. In germline, CDR1 is SGDLS, CDR2 YYNGEE. Trimming took 4 bases from V and 10 from J; bases not matched to a gene: 11. The CDR3 has 13 residues. The CDR3 nucleotides read TGTGCCAGCAGCCTAAAACAGGGGTCTGTCCAGTACTTC. Protein sequence: CASSLKQGSVQYF.

The chain uses TRBV29-1 and TRBJ2-5; TRBD2 is a possible D gene (6 bases). Gene TRBJ2-7 matches the end of the DNA better, so the J call may be wrong. The CDR3 covers 13 residues. The V gene's germline CDR1 is SQVTM and CDR2 ANQGSEA. The CDR3 DNA reads TGCAGCGTTGTCAGGGAGGTTTCCTACGAGCAGTACTTC. Its protein is CSVVREVSYEQYF.

Comments on this clonotype: Its ends do not fully match the called genes, so a read error is possible. The V gene is TRBV5-1, the J gene TRBJ1-2; 7 nucleotides match TRBD1. Germline V lookup: CDR1 SGHRS, CDR2 YFSETQ. The CDR3 has 15 amino acids. The CDR3 coding sequence is TGCGCCAGCAGATTGGAGGGGGCTTTCAACTATGGCTACACCTTC. This gives the protein CASRLEGAFNYGYTF.

V gene TRBV5-6 combines with J gene TRBJ2-5, with D possibly matching TRBD1 (6 bases). The end of the DNA aligns better with TRBJ2-7, so the J call may be wrong. The CDR3 length is 14 residues. Germline V gives CDR1 SGHDT, CDR2 YYEEEE. CDR3 bases: TGTGCCAGCAGTATTATGGGGGCGGGCTACGAGCAGTACTTC. It yields the protein CASSIMGAGYEQYF.

This clonotype was picked up a small number of times. This rearrangement joins TRBV7-9 to TRBJ2-3; D call uncertain. This CDR3 region has 17 residues. The V gene lost 4 bases and the J gene lost 1 base, with 18 bases spanning the gap. CDR1 SEHNR and CDR2 FQNEAQ come from the germline V gene (reference sequence). The CDR3 DNA is TGTGCCAGCAGCTCGACGACGGGCCGGCGTGGCACAGATACGCAGTATTTT. Its translation is CASSSTTGRRGTDTQYF. Combining the CDR3 with reference TRBV7-9 and TRBJ2-3 gives the whole variable domain DTGVSQNPRHKITKRGQNVTFRCDPISEHNRLYWYRQTLGQGPEFLTYFQNEAQLEKSRLLSDRFSAERPKGSFSTLEIQRTEQGDSAMYLCASSSTTGRRGTDTQYFGPGTRLTVL.

The chain combines TRBV29-1 with TRBJ2-5, with TRBD1 matching 8 bases. Trimming at V came to 7 bases and at J to 5 bases, leaving 9 bases not matched to a gene. Germline lookup yields CDR1 SQVTM and CDR2 ANQGSEA. CDR3 length equals 13 residues. The CDR3 coding sequence is TGCAGCGCCGGCGACAGGGGATGGGAGACCCAGTACTTC. It codes for CSAGDRGWETQYF.

The chain is built from TRBV12-3 or TRBV12-4 and TRBJ2-7, with TRBD2 matching over 11 bases. The closer fit of TRBJ2-1 to the DNA end suggests the J call may be wrong. This CDR3 comprises 14 residues. CDR3 amino acids: CASTRLAGRNEQFF. The CDR3 DNA sequence: TGTGCCAGCACCAGACTAGCGGGACGTAATGAGCAGTTCTTC.

The gene calls are TRBV11-1 and TRBJ2-7; 12 bases match TRBD2. Germline V gene lookup returns CDR1 SGHAT and CDR2 FQDESV (reference sequence). The CDR3 runs 16 residues. The V gene end was trimmed by 2 bases and the J gene end by 3 bases; junction bases not matched to a gene: 5. The CDR3 loop reads CASSLTSGGKIYEQYF. CDR3 bases: TGTGCCAGCAGCTTAACTAGCGGGGGGAAAATCTACGAGCAGTACTTC.

The chain couples TRBV11-2 to TRBJ1-1; tentative D call: TRBD1 (5 bases). CDR3 length equals 12 residues. Deletions cut 1 base from V and 7 bases from J, with 7 bases between. Germline lookup yields CDR1 SGHAT and CDR2 FQNNGV. The DNA of the CDR3 is TGTGCCAGCAGCTTAGGGGGGATTGAAGCTTTCTTT. It yields the protein CASSLGGIEAFF.

On this clonotype: Germline is not matched at one junction end, which may reflect a read error. This chain connects TRBV5-1 to TRBJ2-6, with TRBD2 identical over 13 bases. CDR1 SGHRS and CDR2 YFSETQ come from the germline V gene. The CDR3 contains 17 residues. The CDR3 spells CAGSLGLAGMGANVLTF. CDR3 DNA: TGCGCCGGCAGCCTGGGACTAGCGGGAATGGGGGCCAACGTCCTGACTTTC.

The V call is TRBV11-1, the J call TRBJ1-2, with D hard to call. Germline V gene data show CDR1 as SGHAT and CDR2 as FQDESV (reference sequence). The germline V and J ends were trimmed by 5 bases and 8 bases, with 18 bases remaining between them. The CDR3 spans 14 residues. The CDR3 region has the DNA TGTGCCAGCAGCGGGTGGGTCGAGGCGAGCGGCTACACCTTC. It encodes CASSGWVEASGYTF.

This clonotype has just a few counts. The V gene is TRBV29-1, the J gene TRBJ1-2; TRBD1 matches at 12 bases. CDR1 is SQVTM and CDR2 is ANQGSEA in the germline V gene. This CDR3 spans 13 amino acids. Unmatched junction bases numbered 8, after V lost 7 bases and J lost 8 bases. The CDR3 DNA follows: TGCAGCGGTTACCGGGACAGGGGGCTCGGCTACACCTTC. It encodes CSGYRDRGLGYTF.

The CDR3 protein is CAISEQITGGTEAFF. In DNA, the CDR3 is TGTGCCATCAGTGAGCAAATAACAGGGGGCACTGAAGCTTTCTTT. The chain is built from TRBV10-3 and TRBJ1-1; 8 bases are shared with TRBD1. This CDR3 is built from 15 residues. Per the germline V gene, CDR1 is ENHRY and CDR2 is SYGVKD. Trimming removed 2 bases from V and 4 bases from J; junction bases left unmatched: 6.

The rearrangement uses TRBV12-3 or TRBV12-4 and TRBJ2-7, with a tentative D call TRBD2 (5 bases). The length of the CDR3 is 14 residues. Trimming removed 6 bases from V and 0 bases from J, with 12 bases in between. CDR3 residues: CASRRTTSSYEQYF. CDR3 DNA: TGTGCCAGCAGACGAACTACTAGCTCCTACGAGCAGTACTTC.

The J gene is TRBJ2-4, the V gene TRBV7-6; weak D call: TRBD2 (6 bases). The end of the DNA fits TRBJ2-5 better, so the J call may be wrong. Germline-derived CDR1 and CDR2 are SGHVS and FNYEAQ. The CDR3 is 14 amino acids. CDR3 region: CASSSSGGTKTQYF. The CDR3 nucleotides are TGTGCCAGCAGCTCTTCGGGCGGGACCAAGACCCAGTACTTC.

The rearrangement uses TRBV29-1 and TRBJ1-4; TRBD1 matches at 9 bases. CDR3 length: 13 residues. CDR1 SQVTM and CDR2 ANQGSEA come from the germline V gene. J was trimmed by 8 bases and V by 5 bases; bases with no gene match: 6. CDR3 DNA: TGCAGCGTTCCGGGACAGGGTGGCGAAAAACTGTTTTTT. Protein product: CSVPGQGGEKLFF.

This sequence joins TRBV30 and TRBJ1-2; tentative D call: TRBD1 (5 bases). CDR3 size: 13 residues. Deletions cut 3 bases from V and 1 base from J, with 9 bases between. Germline CDR1 and CDR2: GTSNPN and SVGIG (reference sequence). The CDR3 nucleotides are TGTGCCTGGAGCCTAGGGGTTAACTATGGCTACACCTTC. It translates to CAWSLGVNYGYTF. The full variable domain, completed using reference TRBV30 and TRBJ1-2, is SQTIHQWPATLVQPVGSPLSLECTVEGTSNPNLYWYRQAAGRGLQLLFYSVGIGQISSEVPQNLSASRPQDRQFILSSKKLLLSDSGFYLCAWSLGVNYGYTFGSGTRLTVV.

The chain is built from TRBV7-9 and TRBJ2-4, with a tentative D call TRBD2 (6 bases). The germline V gene encodes CDR1 SEHNR and CDR2 FQNEAQ (reference sequence). The CDR3 sequence is 13 residues long. V shed 5 bases and J shed 7 bases, with 12 bases lying between them. CDR3 sequence (DNA): TGTGCCAGCAGCCTTGGGACTGAGAACATTCAGTACTTC. Translation: CASSLGTENIQYF.

This clonotype was detected only a few times. This chain uses TRBV6-5 with TRBJ2-1; tentatively, D is TRBD2 (6 bases). The V end was cut by 2 bases, the J end by 4 bases, with 12 bases between. CDR1 MNHEY and CDR2 SVGAGI come from the germline V gene. The CDR3 has 15 residues. The CDR3 is CASSYRQGGYNEQFF. The CDR3 nucleotides are TGTGCCAGCAGTTACCGCCAGGGAGGATACAATGAGCAGTTCTTC.